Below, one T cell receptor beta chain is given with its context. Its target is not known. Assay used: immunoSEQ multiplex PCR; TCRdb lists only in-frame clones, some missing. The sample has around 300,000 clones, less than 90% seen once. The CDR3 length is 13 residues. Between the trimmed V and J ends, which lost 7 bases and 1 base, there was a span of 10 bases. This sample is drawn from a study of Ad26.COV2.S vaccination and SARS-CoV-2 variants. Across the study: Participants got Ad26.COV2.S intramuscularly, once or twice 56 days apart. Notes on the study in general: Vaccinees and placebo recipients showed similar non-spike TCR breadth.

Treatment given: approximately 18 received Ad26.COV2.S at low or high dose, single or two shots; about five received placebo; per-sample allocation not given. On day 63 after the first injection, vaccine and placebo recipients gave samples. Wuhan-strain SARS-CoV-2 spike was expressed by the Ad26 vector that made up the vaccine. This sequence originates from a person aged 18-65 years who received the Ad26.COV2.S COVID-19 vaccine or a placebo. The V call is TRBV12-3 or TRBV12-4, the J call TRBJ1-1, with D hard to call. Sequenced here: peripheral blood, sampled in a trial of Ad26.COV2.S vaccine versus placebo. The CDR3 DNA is TGTGCCAGCACCCATAATGCGAACACTGAAGCTTTCTTT. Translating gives CASTHNANTEAFF.